This TCR beta chain was sequenced in a study of shared clonotypes between healthy human individuals. Findings and limits, study-wide: It was only blood that was sampled, and tissue repertoires likely differ. Since donors were few, the genetic and exposure-history diversity represented was limited. Larger estimated richness was generally seen in naive subsets than in memory subsets.

After removal of 3 bases from V and 5 bases from J, the junction contained 6 bases not matched to a gene. The germline CDR1 and CDR2 sequences are MDHEN and SYDVKM. This CDR3 comprises 17 residues. A single count supports this clone. Its antigen is unidentified. Naive CD4+ cells were CD45RA-selected; the remaining cells were memory. Method: immunoSEQ multiplex PCR; TCRdb's copy keeps in-frame clones and lacks some. The profile covers under 650,000 clones, with about 95% appearing a single time and 0.05% to 0.07% taken by the ten largest. The TCR originated in a woman aged 30 to 39 in good health. The specimen was naive CD4+ T cells sorted from blood. The sample's subset: CD45RA+ positively selected. This chain connects TRBV28 to TRBJ2-3; 15 bases are a match to TRBD2. The CDR3 loop reads CASSLGLAGGGVDTQYF. The CDR3 nucleotides read TGTGCCAGCAGTTTGGGACTAGCGGGAGGAGGGGTAGATACGCAGTATTTT.